A single sample gave rise to the 27 T cell receptor beta chains below, sequenced in a study of T-cell reconstitution after alpha-beta-depleted transplantation in children. Using unique molecular identifiers, the investigators prepared the TCRbeta library. TCRdb itself ran the PCR reads through MiXCR, one entry per CDR3 protein. The data hold 330,000 or so distinct CDR3 sequences, with around 10% observed a single time. Sequencing used PBMCs from the stem cell graft donor, obtained from the stem cell graft. All receptors come from a human donor who donated a stem cell graft to a child with acute lymphoblastic leukemia.

The V gene is TRBV27, the J gene TRBJ2-3; 8 bases agree with TRBD1. V was pared by 0 bases and J by 3 bases, with 5 bases of the junction left unmatched. CDR1 MNHEY and CDR2 SMNVEV come from the germline V gene (reference sequence). CDR3 size: 16 residues. Here the CDR3 reads CASSLSNRGTTDTQYF. CDR3 in DNA: TGTGCCAGCAGTTTATCAAACAGGGGGACGACAGATACGCAGTATTTT.

This clonotype was counted ten times or more. The rearrangement uses TRBV28 and TRBJ2-7; D unresolved. V lost 6 bases and J lost 2, with 11 bases in between. CDR1 and CDR2 (germline): MDHEN, SYDVKM. The CDR3 has 13 residues. CDR3 DNA: TGTGCCAGCAGGGTTGACCGGACCTACGAGCAGTACTTC. It specifies CASRVDRTYEQYF. Looking up the rest from reference TRBV28 and TRBJ2-7 gives the full variable domain: DVKVTQSSRYLVKRTGEKVFLECVQDMDHENMFWYRQDPGLGLRLIYFSYDVKMKEKGDIPEGYSVSREKKERFSLILESASTNQTSMYLCASRVDRTYEQYFGPGTRLTVT.

This sequence joins TRBV7-9 and TRBJ1-3, with D maybe TRBD1 (6 bases). From germline, CDR1 is SEHNR and CDR2 FQNEAQ (reference sequence). V shed 2 bases and J shed 2 bases, with 10 bases lying between them. CDR3 length: 15 residues. The CDR3 loop is CASSLLGGPGNTIYF. The CDR3 DNA is TGTGCCAGCAGCTTACTAGGGGGGCCTGGAAACACCATATATTTT.

This clonotype was seen ten or more times. The V gene is TRBV6-1, the J gene TRBJ1-4, with TRBD1 matching over 7 bases. J gave up 8 bases and V 6 bases, and 9 bases lay outside the gene matches. There are 14 residues in the CDR3. The germline gives CDR1 MNHNS, CDR2 SASEGT. Here the CDR3 reads CASSIQGTWEKLFF. CDR3 in DNA: TGTGCCAGCAGCATACAGGGGACGTGGGAAAAACTGTTTTTT.

CDR3 protein: CASSSQSGSRTDTQYF. DNA for the CDR3: TGCGCCAGCAGTTCTCAAAGCGGGAGTCGCACAGATACGCAGTATTTT. This chain uses TRBV5-1 with TRBJ2-3, with TRBD2 matching over 8 bases. CDR3 size: 16 residues. After removal of 5 bases from V and 1 base from J, the junction contained 9 bases not matched to a gene. Germline loops: CDR1 SGHRS, CDR2 YFSETQ.

This clonotype has just one count. The J gene is TRBJ1-2, the V gene TRBV4-2, with D unclear. This CDR3 has 13 residues. The germline gives CDR1 LGHNA, CDR2 YNFKEQ. V lost 4 bases, J lost 4 bases, and 10 bases lay in between. The CDR3 region has the DNA TGTGCCAGCAGCCGTCGGGGATCCTATGGCTACACCTTC. The encoded protein is CASSRRGSYGYTF.

The chain uses TRBV18 and TRBJ1-3; D is uncertain. This CDR3 comprises 13 residues. Germline V gene data show CDR1 as KGHSH and CDR2 as LQKENI. The ends were cut back, 8 bases at V and 0 bases at J, with 8 bases in the middle. Here the CDR3 DNA reads TGTGCCAGCCACAGAGGCTCTGGAAACACCATATATTTT. As protein: CASHRGSGNTIYF.

The sample holds a few counts of this clonotype. The chain links TRBV12-3 or TRBV12-4 to TRBJ2-1; 9 bases align to TRBD1. V dropped 11 bases and J dropped 5; count of bases not matched to a gene: 7. The CDR3 has 13 amino acids. CDR3 sequence: CASDRGFDNEQFF. As DNA, the CDR3 is TGTGCCTCGGACAGGGGTTTTGACAATGAGCAGTTCTTC.

The rearrangement uses TRBV4-1 and TRBJ2-7, with 8 bases aligning to TRBD2. V dropped 3 bases and J dropped 3; count of bases not matched to a gene: 7. Per the germline V gene, CDR1 is MGHRA and CDR2 is YSYEKL. There are 15 residues in the CDR3. The CDR3 DNA follows: TGCGCCAGCAGCCAGGACGTTAGCGGGGACTACGAGCAGTACTTC. The encoded protein is CASSQDVSGDYEQYF.

CDR3 protein: CASSQDRWTQETQYF. In nucleotides, the CDR3 is TGCGCCAGCAGCCAAGATCGGTGGACTCAAGAGACCCAGTACTTC. The V call is TRBV4-1, the J call TRBJ2-5, with D perhaps matching TRBD2 (5 bases). CDR1 is MGHRA and CDR2 is YSYEKL in the germline V gene. This CDR3 is 15 amino acids long. V lost 0 bases to trimming and J lost 2 bases, with 10 bases between them.

The chain is built from TRBV29-1 and TRBJ2-1, with D possibly being TRBD2 (6 bases). The CDR3 sequence is 17 residues long. V lost 5 bases to trimming and J lost 2 bases, with 22 bases between them. Germline CDR1 is SQVTM and CDR2 is ANQGSEA. The CDR3 protein is CSVLRRGEGRTYNEQFF. CDR3 DNA sequence: TGCAGCGTTCTTAGAAGGGGAGAAGGGAGGACCTACAATGAGCAGTTCTTC.

This clonotype was found a few times. The CDR3 coding sequence is TGTGCCAGCAGCTTAGACGCGCTCGGGTACTACGAGCAGTACTTC. It is translated as CASSLDALGYYEQYF. This chain joins TRBV7-9 and TRBJ2-7, with no clear D. The CDR3 sequence is 15 residues long. Germline CDR1 and CDR2: SEHNR and FQNEAQ (reference sequence). Trimming removed 1 base at V and 3 bases at J, with 13 bases between. The entire variable domain, with the rest obtained from reference TRBV7-9 and TRBJ2-7, is as follows: DTGVSQNPRHKITKRGQNVTFRCDPISEHNRLYWYRQTLGQGPEFLTYFQNEAQLEKSRLLSDRFSAERPKGSFSTLEIQRTEQGDSAMYLCASSLDALGYYEQYFGPGTRLTVT.

This clonotype showed up just a few times. V and J are TRBV20-1 and TRBJ2-1; D is undetermined. The V and J ends lost 5 bases and 4 bases respectively, with 15 bases between them. Germline CDR1 DFQATT, CDR2 SNEGSKA (reference sequence). This CDR3 is 14 amino acids long. This CDR3 is CSASRSEMYNEQFF. As DNA, the CDR3 is TGCAGTGCTTCCAGATCCGAGATGTACAATGAGCAGTTCTTC.

This clonotype was seen only a few times. V gene TRBV12-3 or TRBV12-4 combines with J gene TRBJ2-1; no reliable D call. The CDR3 is made up of 15 amino acids. Trimming took off 5 bases at V and 1 base at J, with 12 bases between the two ends. CDR3 in DNA: TGTGCCAGCAGTGCCCCGGCAATATCCTACAATGAGCAGTTCTTC. It is translated as CASSAPAISYNEQFF.

This clonotype has a count of ten or more. The chain employs TRBV10-3 and TRBJ2-1; TRBD2 agrees at 12 bases. Per the germline V gene, CDR1 is ENHRY and CDR2 is SYGVKD. This CDR3 is 15 amino acids long. Losses at the gene ends were 5 bases for V and 3 bases for J; bases not matched to a gene: 2. DNA for the CDR3: TGTGCCATCAGTCCGACTAGCGGGAGCTACAATGAGCAGTTCTTC. It encodes CAISPTSGSYNEQFF.

There are many counts of this clonotype. The chain couples TRBV6-2 or TRBV6-3 to TRBJ2-1, with a tentative D call TRBD2 (5 bases). Per germline, CDR1 MNHEY and CDR2 SVGEGT. The CDR3 runs to 13 residues. Trimming pared 4 bases from V and 6 bases from J, leaving 10 bases between. The DNA for the CDR3 is TGTGCCAGCAGTTTAACTAGAAGCAATGAGCAGTTCTTC. Its translation is CASSLTRSNEQFF.

This clonotype appeared many times. The rearrangement uses TRBV7-8 and TRBJ2-7, with 13 bases identical to TRBD2. The CDR3 loop spans 16 amino acids. V trimming: 4 bases; J trimming: 4 bases; junction bases outside the gene matches: 7. From germline, CDR1 is SGHVS and CDR2 FQNEAQ. The CDR3 DNA sequence: TGTGCCAGCAGCTCAGTGGGACTAGCGGGATGGTACGAGCAGTACTTC. Its translation is CASSSVGLAGWYEQYF. Supplemented by reference TRBV7-8 and TRBJ2-7, the full variable domain reads GAGVSQSPRYKVAKRGQDVALRCDPISGHVSLFWYQQALGQGPEFLTYFQNEAQLDKSGLPSDRFFAERPEGSVSTLKIQRTQQEDSAVYLCASSSVGLAGWYEQYFGPGTRLTVT.

The chain carries TRBV30 and TRBJ2-1; D gene uncertain. Per the germline V gene, CDR1 is GTSNPN and CDR2 is SVGIG (reference sequence). V lost 4 bases and J 0 bases, leaving 13 bases between the germline ends. CDR3 length: 15 residues. The CDR3 DNA is TGTGCCTGGATCTCCGCGGCGAGCTCCTACAATGAGCAGTTCTTC. This sequence encodes CAWISAASSYNEQFF.

This clonotype was counted only a few times. The chain has TRBV5-6 and TRBJ1-5; 7 bases agree with TRBD1. The CDR3 is 15 amino acids. CDR1 is SGHDT and CDR2 is YYEEEE in the germline V gene. Trimming at V came to 4 bases and at J to 2 bases, leaving 6 bases not matched to a gene. In nucleotides, the CDR3 is TGTGCCAGCAGCCCGGGAGGACAGGGCAATCAGCCCCAGCATTTT. Amino acids: CASSPGGQGNQPQHF.

This clonotype was seen many times. V gene TRBV19 combines with J gene TRBJ2-3, with a possible D match to TRBD2 (5 bases). V lost 6 bases, J lost 5 bases, and 12 bases lay in between. CDR3 length: 13 amino acids. CDR1 and CDR2 (germline): LNHDA, SQIVND (reference sequence). The CDR3 DNA follows: TGTGCCAGTAGGTCGGGATCCAGAGATACGCAGTATTTT. It codes for CASRSGSRDTQYF.

Only a few counts were recorded for this clonotype. The chain employs TRBV3-1 and TRBJ2-1, with 10 bases that match TRBD2. The CDR3 is 15 amino acids. V lost 6 bases and J lost 4; bases outside the gene matches: 6. Germline assignment: CDR1 LGHDT and CDR2 YNNKEL (reference sequence). The CDR3 here is CASRLAGRRYNEQFF. As DNA, the CDR3 is TGTGCCAGCAGACTAGCGGGACGTCGATACAATGAGCAGTTCTTC.

This clonotype has just a few counts. The chain links TRBV27 to TRBJ1-5; perhaps TRBD1 as D (5 bases). The V end was cut by 5 bases, the J end by 6 bases, with 17 bases between. Germline CDR1 and CDR2: MNHEY and SMNVEV (reference sequence). CDR3 length equals 15 residues. The CDR3, as DNA: TGTGCCAGCAGTCCCTCGGACGGGAGGGGTCAGCCCCAGCATTTT. As protein: CASSPSDGRGQPQHF.

This clonotype was found a few times. This rearrangement joins TRBV27 to TRBJ1-1, with TRBD1 matching over 8 bases. With V trimmed by 8 bases and J by 1 base, 18 bases remained unmatched. This CDR3 contains 18 residues. CDR1 is MNHEY and CDR2 is SMNVEV in the germline V gene (reference sequence). This CDR3 reads CASRAIPTGATANTEAFF. CDR3 in DNA: TGTGCCAGCCGAGCGATACCGACAGGGGCGACGGCGAACACTGAAGCTTTCTTT.

In this sample, this clonotype turned up once. The CDR3 region has the DNA TGTGCCAGCAGTTACCCGGGACTAGCGGGAGCGCCCTACTTC. It translates to CASSYPGLAGAPYF. V gene TRBV6-5 combines with J gene TRBJ2-7; TRBD2 matches at 14 bases. V lost 2 bases, J lost 13 bases, and 7 bases stayed unmatched. This CDR3 comprises 14 residues. CDR1 is MNHEY and CDR2 is SVGAGI in the germline V gene.

This clonotype was counted only a few times. The chain combines TRBV12-3 or TRBV12-4 with TRBJ2-1; 10 nucleotides line up with TRBD2. V lost 1 base and J lost 7; bases outside the gene matches: 25. The CDR3 runs 22 residues. The CDR3, as DNA: TGTGCCAGCAGTTTAGAGATTATGTGGAGGACTAGCGGACCTCTTAGTGATAATGAGCAGTTCTTC. It translates to CASSLEIMWRTSGPLSDNEQFF.

This clonotype has only a few counts. The genes are TRBV27 and TRBJ2-2, with 9 positions matching TRBD1. Unmatched junction bases numbered 6, after V lost 4 bases and J lost 6 bases. Germline lookup yields CDR1 MNHEY and CDR2 SMNVEV (reference sequence). The CDR3 loop spans 15 amino acids. The CDR3 bases are TGTGCCAGCAGTTCGACAGGGGGGACGGCCGGGGAGCTGTTTTTT. It yields the protein CASSSTGGTAGELFF.

The chain joins TRBV12-3 or TRBV12-4 to TRBJ1-4, with 8 bases that match TRBD1. CDR3 length: 16 residues. V dropped 6 bases and J dropped 7; count of bases not matched to a gene: 13. The CDR3 spells CASSPSRRGRGEKLFF. In DNA form, the CDR3 reads TGTGCCAGCAGCCCCTCGCGCAGGGGGCGCGGTGAAAAACTGTTTTTT.